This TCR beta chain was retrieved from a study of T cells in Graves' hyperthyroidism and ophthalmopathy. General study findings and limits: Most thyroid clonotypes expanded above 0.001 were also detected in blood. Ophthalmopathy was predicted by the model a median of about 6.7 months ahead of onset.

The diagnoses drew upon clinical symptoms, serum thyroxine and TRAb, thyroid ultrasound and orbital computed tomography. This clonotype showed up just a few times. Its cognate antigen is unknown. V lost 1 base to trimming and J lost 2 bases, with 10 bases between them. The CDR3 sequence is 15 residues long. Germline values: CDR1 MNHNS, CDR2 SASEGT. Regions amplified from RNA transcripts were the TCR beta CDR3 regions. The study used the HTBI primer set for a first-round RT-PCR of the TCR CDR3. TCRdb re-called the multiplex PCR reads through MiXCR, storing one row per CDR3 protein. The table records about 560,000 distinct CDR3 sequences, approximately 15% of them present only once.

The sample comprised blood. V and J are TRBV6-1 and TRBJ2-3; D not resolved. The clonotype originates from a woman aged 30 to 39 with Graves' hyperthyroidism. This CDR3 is CASSEGLPTTDTQYF. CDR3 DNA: TGTGCCAGCAGTGAAGGGCTACCTACCACAGATACGCAGTATTTT.